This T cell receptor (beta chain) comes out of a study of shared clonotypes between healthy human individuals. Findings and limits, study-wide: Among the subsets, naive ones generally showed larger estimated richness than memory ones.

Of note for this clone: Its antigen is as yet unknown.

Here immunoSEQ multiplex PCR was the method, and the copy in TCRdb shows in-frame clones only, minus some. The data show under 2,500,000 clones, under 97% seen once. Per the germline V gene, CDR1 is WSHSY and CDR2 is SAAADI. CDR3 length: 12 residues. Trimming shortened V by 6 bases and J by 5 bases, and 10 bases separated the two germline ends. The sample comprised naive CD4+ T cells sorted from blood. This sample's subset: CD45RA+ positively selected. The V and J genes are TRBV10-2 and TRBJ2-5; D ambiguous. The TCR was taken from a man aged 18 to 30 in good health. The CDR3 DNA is TGCGCCAGCAGCTCTATAGGGGAGACCCAGTACTTC. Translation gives CASSSIGETQYF.